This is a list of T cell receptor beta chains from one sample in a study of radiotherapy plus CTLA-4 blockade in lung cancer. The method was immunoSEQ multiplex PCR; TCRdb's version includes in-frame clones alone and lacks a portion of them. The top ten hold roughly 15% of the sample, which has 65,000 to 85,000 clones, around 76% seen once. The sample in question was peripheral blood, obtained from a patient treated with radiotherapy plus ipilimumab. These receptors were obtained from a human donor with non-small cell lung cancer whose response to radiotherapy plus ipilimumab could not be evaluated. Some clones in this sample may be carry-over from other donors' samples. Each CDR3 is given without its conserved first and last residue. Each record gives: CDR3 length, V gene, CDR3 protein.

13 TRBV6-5 ASSSFIGGAYGYT
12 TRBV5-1 ASSFGQVGQPQH
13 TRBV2 ASSEPSGGVGTQY
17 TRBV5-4 ASTLIGGLAGGLEETQY
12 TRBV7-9 ATPSGGYEEKLF
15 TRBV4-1 ASSQDANRGLVQPQH
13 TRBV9 ASARGRDPIYGYT
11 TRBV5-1 ASSLGSTGELF
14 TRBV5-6 ASSFTGTGPGKTQY
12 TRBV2 ASSERGRGGEQY
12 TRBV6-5 ASSPGLALLEQY
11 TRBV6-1 ASSEGGDYGYT
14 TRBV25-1 ASSESAGRKDYGYT
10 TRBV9 ASSPSGLEQF
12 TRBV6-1 ASSELGRPGKQY
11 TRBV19 ASSMQGWNEQF
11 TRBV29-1 SVERGSYNEQF
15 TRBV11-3 ASSLGTPSSGANVLT
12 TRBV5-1 ASSLGTGGTEAF
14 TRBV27 ASSPQPARQNTEAF
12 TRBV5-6 ASSLGDTDYEQY
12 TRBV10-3 AISPGTGYDEAF
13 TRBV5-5 ASSLAPRPGETQY
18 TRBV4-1 ASSPRLLILAGNSTDTQY
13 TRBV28 ASSLSGVSNQPQH
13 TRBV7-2 ASSLGGTGYQPQH
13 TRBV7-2 ASSLGNSVYTEAF
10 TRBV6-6 ASSRGSQPQH
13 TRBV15 ATSSRGSGANVLT
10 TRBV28 ASSLGVTEAF
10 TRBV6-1 ASVRGLNEQF
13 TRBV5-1 ASSLTGATNEKLF
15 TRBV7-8 ASSLGGANSYNSPLH
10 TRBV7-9 ASSLPSGTAT
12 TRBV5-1 ASSLDSTYNEQF
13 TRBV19 ASRTPGTGSETQY
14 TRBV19 ASSSGTGLGGYGYT
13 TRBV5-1 ASSLDAGPQETQY
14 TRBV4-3 ASSQEPGGAGNTIY
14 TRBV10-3 AISELGTANTGELF
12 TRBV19 ASSQDRYSYEQY
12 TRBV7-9 ASSLASGYTEAF
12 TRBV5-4 ASSLDWTGREQY
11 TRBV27 ASSFLNRDEQY
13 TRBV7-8 ASSLAQTGGYEQY
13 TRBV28 ASSPPTGKVGELF
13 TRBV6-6 ASSPSGGPGNTIY
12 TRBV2 ASSTGARNEKLF
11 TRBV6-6 ASTRTGGYEQY
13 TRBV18 ASSTGQGWGTEAF
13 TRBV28 ASSLGQGAIQPQH
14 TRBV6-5 ASSYSALAQNTEAF
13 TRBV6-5 ASRAQVHLQETQY
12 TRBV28 ASRPGQNNSPLH